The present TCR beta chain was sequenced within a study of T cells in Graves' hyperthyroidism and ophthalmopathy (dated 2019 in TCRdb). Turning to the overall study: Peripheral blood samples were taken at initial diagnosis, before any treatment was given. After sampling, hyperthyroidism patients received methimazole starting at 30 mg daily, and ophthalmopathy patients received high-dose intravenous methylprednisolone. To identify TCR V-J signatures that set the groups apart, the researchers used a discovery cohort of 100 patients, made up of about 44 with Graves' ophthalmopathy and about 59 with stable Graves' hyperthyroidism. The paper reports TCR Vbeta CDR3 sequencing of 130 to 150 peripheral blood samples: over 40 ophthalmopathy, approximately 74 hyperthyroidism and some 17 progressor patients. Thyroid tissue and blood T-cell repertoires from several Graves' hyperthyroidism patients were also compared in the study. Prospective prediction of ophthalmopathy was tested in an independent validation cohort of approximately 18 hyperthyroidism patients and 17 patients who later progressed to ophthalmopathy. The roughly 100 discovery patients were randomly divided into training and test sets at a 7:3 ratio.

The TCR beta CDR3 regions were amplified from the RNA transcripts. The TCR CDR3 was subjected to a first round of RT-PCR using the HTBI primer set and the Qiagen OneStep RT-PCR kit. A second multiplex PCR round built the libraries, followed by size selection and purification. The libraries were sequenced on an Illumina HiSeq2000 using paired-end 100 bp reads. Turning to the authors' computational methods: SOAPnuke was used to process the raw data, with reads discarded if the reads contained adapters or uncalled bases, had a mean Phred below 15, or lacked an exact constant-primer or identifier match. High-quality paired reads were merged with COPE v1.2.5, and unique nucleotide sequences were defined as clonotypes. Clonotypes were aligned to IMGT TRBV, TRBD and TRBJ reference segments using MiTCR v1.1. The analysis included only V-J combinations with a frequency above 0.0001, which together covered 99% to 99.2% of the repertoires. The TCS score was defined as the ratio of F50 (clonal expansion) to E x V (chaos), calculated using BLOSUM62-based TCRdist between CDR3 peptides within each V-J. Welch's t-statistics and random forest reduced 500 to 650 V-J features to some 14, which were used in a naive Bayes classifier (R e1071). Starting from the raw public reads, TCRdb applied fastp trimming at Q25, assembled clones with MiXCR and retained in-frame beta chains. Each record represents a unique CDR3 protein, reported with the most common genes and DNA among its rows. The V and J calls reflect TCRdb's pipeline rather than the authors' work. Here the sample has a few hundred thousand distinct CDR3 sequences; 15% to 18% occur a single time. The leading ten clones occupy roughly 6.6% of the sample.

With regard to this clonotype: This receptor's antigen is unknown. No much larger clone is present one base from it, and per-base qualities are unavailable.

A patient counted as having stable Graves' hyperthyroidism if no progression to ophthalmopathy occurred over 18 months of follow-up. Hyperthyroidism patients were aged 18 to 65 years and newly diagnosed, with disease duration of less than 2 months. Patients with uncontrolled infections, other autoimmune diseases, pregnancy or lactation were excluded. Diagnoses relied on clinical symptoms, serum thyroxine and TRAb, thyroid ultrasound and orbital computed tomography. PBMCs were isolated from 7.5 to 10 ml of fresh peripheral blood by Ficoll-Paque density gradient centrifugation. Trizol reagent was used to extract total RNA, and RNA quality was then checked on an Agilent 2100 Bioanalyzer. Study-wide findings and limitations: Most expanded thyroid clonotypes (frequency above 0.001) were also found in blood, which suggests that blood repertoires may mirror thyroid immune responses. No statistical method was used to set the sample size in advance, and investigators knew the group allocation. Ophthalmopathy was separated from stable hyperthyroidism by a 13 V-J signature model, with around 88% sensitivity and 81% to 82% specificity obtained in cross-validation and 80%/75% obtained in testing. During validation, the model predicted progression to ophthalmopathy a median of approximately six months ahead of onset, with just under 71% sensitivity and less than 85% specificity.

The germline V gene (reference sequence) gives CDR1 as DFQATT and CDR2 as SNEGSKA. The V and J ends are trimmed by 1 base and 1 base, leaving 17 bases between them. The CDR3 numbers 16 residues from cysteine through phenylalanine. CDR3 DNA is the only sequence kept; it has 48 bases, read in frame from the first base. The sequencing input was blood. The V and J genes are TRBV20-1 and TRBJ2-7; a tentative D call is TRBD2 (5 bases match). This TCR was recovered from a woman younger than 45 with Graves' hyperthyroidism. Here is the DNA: TGCAGTGCTAGAGGGACTCTCATCGGCGGATCCTACGAGCAGTACTTC. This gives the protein CSARGTLIGGSYEQYF.